The rows below give T cell receptor beta chains drawn from one sample of a study of T cells in Graves' hyperthyroidism and ophthalmopathy. TCRdb re-derived calls from the multiplex PCR reads in MiXCR, one entry per CDR3 protein. The table includes hundreds of thousands of distinct CDR3 sequences, around 15% detected once. The sequenced sample consisted of blood. Every receptor here comes from a woman younger than 35 with Graves' hyperthyroidism. Each CDR3 is given with its conserved first and last residue. Fields, in order: J gene, V gene, CDR3 protein.

j_gene: TRBJ1-2
v_gene: TRBV27
CDR3aa: CASGLVGGRINYGYTF

j_gene: TRBJ2-3
v_gene: TRBV7-6
CDR3aa: CASSLVGLSTDTQYF

j_gene: TRBJ2-2
v_gene: TRBV6-5
CDR3aa: CASSYVEGPANTGELFF

j_gene: TRBJ2-7
v_gene: TRBV29-1
CDR3aa: CSVGTGQAYEQYF

j_gene: TRBJ1-5
v_gene: TRBV6-2/TRBV6-3
CDR3aa: CASSYYTGTGNQPQHF

j_gene: TRBJ2-7
v_gene: TRBV6-1
CDR3aa: CASRGQGVNEQYF

j_gene: TRBJ2-7
v_gene: TRBV29-1
CDR3aa: CSANSPNSYEQYF

j_gene: TRBJ2-7
v_gene: TRBV11-2
CDR3aa: CASSHNSGRKDEQYF

j_gene: TRBJ2-2
v_gene: TRBV29-1
CDR3aa: CSVEIAGGPSTGELFF

j_gene: TRBJ1-6
v_gene: TRBV18
CDR3aa: CASSPRQGGDSPLHF

j_gene: TRBJ2-7
v_gene: TRBV13
CDR3aa: CASSFEGAGSNEQYF

j_gene: TRBJ2-1
v_gene: TRBV12-3/TRBV12-4
CDR3aa: CASSYQGRGEQFF

j_gene: TRBJ2-6
v_gene: TRBV12-3/TRBV12-4
CDR3aa: CASGALRAGANVLTF

j_gene: TRBJ2-5
v_gene: TRBV28
CDR3aa: CASSLDPGTSGRSETQYF

j_gene: TRBJ2-7
v_gene: TRBV20-1
CDR3aa: CSARGRTSGSYEQYF

j_gene: TRBJ2-1
v_gene: TRBV20-1
CDR3aa: CSAPAQGGWDEQFF

j_gene: TRBJ2-7
v_gene: TRBV2
CDR3aa: CASSEGAGSYEQYF

j_gene: TRBJ2-7
v_gene: TRBV20-1
CDR3aa: CSAIDRASSYEQYF

j_gene: TRBJ1-2
v_gene: TRBV7-9
CDR3aa: CASSLDFGAAGYTF

j_gene: TRBJ2-1
v_gene: TRBV19
CDR3aa: CASTTSFSGSNEQFF

j_gene: TRBJ2-7
v_gene: TRBV2
CDR3aa: CASSVQAGGGLDEQHF